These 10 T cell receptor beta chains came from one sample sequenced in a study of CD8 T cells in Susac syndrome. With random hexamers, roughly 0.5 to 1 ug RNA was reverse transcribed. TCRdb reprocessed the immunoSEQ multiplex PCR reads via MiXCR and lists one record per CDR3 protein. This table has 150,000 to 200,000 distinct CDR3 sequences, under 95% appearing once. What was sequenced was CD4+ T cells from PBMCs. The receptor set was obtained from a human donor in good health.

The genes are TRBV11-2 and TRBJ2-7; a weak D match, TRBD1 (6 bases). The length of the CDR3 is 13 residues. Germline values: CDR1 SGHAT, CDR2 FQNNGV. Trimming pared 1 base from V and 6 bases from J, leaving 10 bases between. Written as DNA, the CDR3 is TGTGCCAGCAGCTTAGCAGGGGTCGGCGAGCAGTACTTC. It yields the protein CASSLAGVGEQYF. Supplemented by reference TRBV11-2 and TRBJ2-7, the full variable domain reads EAGVAQSPRYKIIEKRQSVAFWCNPISGHATLYWYQQILGQGPKLLIQFQNNGVVDDSQLPKDRFSAERLKGVDSTLKIQPAKLEDSAVYLCASSLAGVGEQYFGPGTRLTVT.

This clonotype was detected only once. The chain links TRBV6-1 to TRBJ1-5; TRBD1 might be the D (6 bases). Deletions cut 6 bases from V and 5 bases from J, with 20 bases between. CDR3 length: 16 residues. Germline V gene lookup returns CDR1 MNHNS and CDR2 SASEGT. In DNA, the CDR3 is TGTGCCAGCAGACGCAAATCAGGGGTTGGGGATCAGCCCCAGCATTTT. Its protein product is CASRRKSGVGDQPQHF.

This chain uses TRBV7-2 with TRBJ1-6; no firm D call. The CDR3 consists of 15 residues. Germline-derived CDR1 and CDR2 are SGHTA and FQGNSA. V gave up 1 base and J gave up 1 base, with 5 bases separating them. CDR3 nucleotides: TGTGCCAGCAGCTTAGAAAGATCCTATAATTCACCCCTCCACTTT. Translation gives CASSLERSYNSPLHF.

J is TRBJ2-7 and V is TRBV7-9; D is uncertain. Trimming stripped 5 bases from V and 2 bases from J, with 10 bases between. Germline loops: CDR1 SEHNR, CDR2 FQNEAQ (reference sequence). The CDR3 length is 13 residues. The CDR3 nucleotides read TGTGCCAGCAGCCCTATAAAAACCTACGAGCAGTACTTC. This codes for CASSPIKTYEQYF. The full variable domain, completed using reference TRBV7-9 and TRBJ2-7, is DTGVSQNPRHKITKRGQNVTFRCDPISEHNRLYWYRQTLGQGPEFLTYFQNEAQLEKSRLLSDRFSAERPKGSFSTLEIQRTEQGDSAMYLCASSPIKTYEQYFGPGTRLTVT.

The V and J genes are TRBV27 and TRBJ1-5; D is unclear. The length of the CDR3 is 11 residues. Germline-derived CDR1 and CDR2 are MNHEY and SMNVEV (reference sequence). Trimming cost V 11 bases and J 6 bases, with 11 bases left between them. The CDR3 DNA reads TGTGCCTCCAGATTTCCTCAGCCCCAGCATTTT. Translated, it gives CASRFPQPQHF.

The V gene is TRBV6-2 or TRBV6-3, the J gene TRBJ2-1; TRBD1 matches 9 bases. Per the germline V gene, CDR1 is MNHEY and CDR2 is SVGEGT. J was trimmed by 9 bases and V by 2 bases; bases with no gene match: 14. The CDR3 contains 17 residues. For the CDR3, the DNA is TGTGCCAGCAGTTACCCTGCAGGGACAGGGTCCATGGGTGAGCAGTTCTTC. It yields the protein CASSYPAGTGSMGEQFF.

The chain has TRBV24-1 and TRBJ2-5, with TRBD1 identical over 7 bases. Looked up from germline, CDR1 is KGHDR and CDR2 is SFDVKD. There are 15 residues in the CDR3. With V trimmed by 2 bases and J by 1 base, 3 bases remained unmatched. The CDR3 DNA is TGTGCCACCAGTGATTCCTGGACAGGCCAAGAGACCCAGTACTTC. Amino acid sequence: CATSDSWTGQETQYF.

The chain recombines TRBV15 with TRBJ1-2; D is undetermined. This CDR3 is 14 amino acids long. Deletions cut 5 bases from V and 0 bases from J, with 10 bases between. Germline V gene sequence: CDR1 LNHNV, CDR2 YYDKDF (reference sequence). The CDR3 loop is CATSSGSPNYGYTF. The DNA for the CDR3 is TGTGCCACCAGCTCCGGGTCACCTAACTATGGCTACACCTTC.

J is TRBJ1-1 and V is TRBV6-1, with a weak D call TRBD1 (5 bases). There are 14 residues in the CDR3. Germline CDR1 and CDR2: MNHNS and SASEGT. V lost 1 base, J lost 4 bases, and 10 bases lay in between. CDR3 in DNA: TGTGCCAGCAGTGAAGTGGGGAGGGGCACTGAAGCTTTCTTT. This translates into CASSEVGRGTEAFF.

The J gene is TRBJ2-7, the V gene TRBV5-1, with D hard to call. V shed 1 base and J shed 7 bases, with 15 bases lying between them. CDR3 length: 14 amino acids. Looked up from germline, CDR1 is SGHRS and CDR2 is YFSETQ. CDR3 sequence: CASSLRSQAGEQYF. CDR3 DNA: TGCGCCAGCAGCTTGAGGAGTCAGGCCGGAGAGCAGTACTTC.